These T cell receptor beta chains were read from a single sample in a study of blood T cell repertoires in COVID-19. Assay used: immunoSEQ multiplex PCR; TCRdb lists only in-frame clones, some missing. This table has approximately 280,000 clones, over 75% appearing once. Material for sequencing was peripheral blood. All receptors derive from a woman in her thirties with COVID-19, enrolled during active disease. Each CDR3 is given without its conserved first and last residue. Each record gives: V gene, CDR3 protein.

TRBV28,ASILAGGSYNEQF
TRBV28,ASSPSRGGNTEAF
TRBV29-1,SVSEGLYEKLF
TRBV5-6,ASSPSTGTNEKLF
TRBV30,AWSGGLGSYNEQF
TRBV28,ASSSLGLAGGNTGELF
TRBV5-1,ASSLSGNGNQPQH
TRBV5-1,ASSPIRRESDEQY
TRBV10-3,AISEFEGTEAF
TRBV4-1,ASSKVSVHNEQF
TRBV5-1,ASSLGGSNTGELF
TRBV5-1,ASSKDGDRGQGYGYT
TRBV5-1,ASSLEGWTREKLF
TRBV6-1,ASWEAGATYEQY
TRBV6-5,ASSYSITREGYT
TRBV27,ASSSLAASDTQY
TRBV6-5,ASSLTRGRPVGLF
TRBV19,ASSKGQGLLYYGYT
TRBV11-1,ASSFGTSGGYEQY
TRBV5-4,ASRIQGSYGYT
TRBV29-1,SVAPRDATDTQY
TRBV4-3,ASSQDSTDTQY
TRBV12-5,ASGPAASDTQY
TRBV15,ATSLEQGSYQPQH
TRBV3-1/TRBV3-2,ASSQSGFREKLF
TRBV2,ASTFDRALYEQY
TRBV4-2,ASSQVRGGTYEQY
TRBV24-1,ATSASGTGALTEAF
TRBV7-3,ASSLILAGGLDTQY
TRBV7-3,ASSFGVQETQY
TRBV7-3,ASSLGIAGQETQY
TRBV5-1,ASSSRVADYTDTQY
TRBV2,ASKLQGADEKLF
TRBV4-1,ASSQTQGLREQY
TRBV9,ASSAPGQGDRKLF
TRBV2,ASSEALWGGTEAF
TRBV3-1/TRBV3-2,ASSHQGAEWAF
TRBV24-1,ATSDSLQGGGTDTQY
TRBV7-9,ASSTQEGLDEKLF
TRBV27,ASSLDGYEQY
TRBV5-1,ASSLGPNSGANVLT
TRBV4-1,ASSLFGGEQY
TRBV11-3,ASSQGGPTYNEQF
TRBV11-2,ASGGGLHEQF
TRBV4-1,ASGRNANYGYT
TRBV5-6,ASSLVGPPGELF